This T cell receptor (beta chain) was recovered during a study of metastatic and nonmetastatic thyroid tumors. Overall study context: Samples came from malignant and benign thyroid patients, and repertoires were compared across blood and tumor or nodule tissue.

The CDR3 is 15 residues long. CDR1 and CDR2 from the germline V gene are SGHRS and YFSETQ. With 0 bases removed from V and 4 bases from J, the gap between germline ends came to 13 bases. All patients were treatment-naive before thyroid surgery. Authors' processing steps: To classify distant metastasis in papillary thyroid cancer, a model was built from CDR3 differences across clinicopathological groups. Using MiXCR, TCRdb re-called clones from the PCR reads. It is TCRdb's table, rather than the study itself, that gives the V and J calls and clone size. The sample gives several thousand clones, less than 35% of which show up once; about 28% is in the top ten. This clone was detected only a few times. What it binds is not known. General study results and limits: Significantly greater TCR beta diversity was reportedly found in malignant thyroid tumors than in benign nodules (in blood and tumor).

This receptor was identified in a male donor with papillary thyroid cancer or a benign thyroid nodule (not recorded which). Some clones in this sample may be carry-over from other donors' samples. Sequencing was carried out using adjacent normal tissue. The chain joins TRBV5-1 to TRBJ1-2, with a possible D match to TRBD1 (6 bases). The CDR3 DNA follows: TGCGCCAGCAGCTTGGACGGAAACAGGGCCTATGGCTACACCTTC. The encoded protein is CASSLDGNRAYGYTF.